The T cell receptor beta chain described here comes from a study of T-cell reconstitution after alpha-beta-depleted transplantation in children (dated by TCRdb to 2016 to 2018). Regarding the study in general: Using TCR repertoire profiling, the study quantitatively followed how T-cell immune reconstitution unfolded in children after TCRalphabeta/CD19-depleted allogeneic hematopoietic cell transplantation.

The CDR3 covers 15 residues, taking in both the cysteine and the phenylalanine. This entry keeps only the CDR3 DNA: 45 bases, framed from base 1. For CDR1 and CDR2, the germline V gene lists WSHSY and SAAADI. V is clipped by 3 bases and J by 3 bases, and the sequence between their germline boundaries is 12 bases long. Libraries were constructed by PCR. Sequencing instrument: Illumina HiSeq 2500. Molecular barcoding was employed in the preparation of TCR libraries, with unique molecular identifiers being used to normalize TCRbeta repertoire quantification. TCRdb trimmed the raw reads at Q25, called clones with MiXCR and kept productive beta chains. Entries that share a CDR3 protein sequence are merged under the most common genes and DNA. This sample has roughly 500,000 distinct CDR3 sequences in its table, and 30% to 35% of those were observed once. The biggest ten clones account for about 2.3% of the sample.

Concerning this clonotype: No antigen is known for it. Base qualities are not recorded, but no much larger clone differs from it by a single base.

This chain is built from TRBV10-2 and TRBJ1-5, and perhaps TRBD1 as D gene, on 5 matching bases. The sequences come from PBMCs from the stem cell graft donor, collected from the stem cell graft. The receptor was derived from a human donor who donated a stem cell graft to a child with aplastic anemia. CDR3 protein: CASSDAGRDNQPQHF. Read as DNA, the sequence is TGCGCCAGCAGTGATGCAGGGCGGGACAATCAGCCCCAGCATTTT.